Listed below are T cell receptor beta chains from one sample, sequenced in a study of T cell responses to AZD1222 COVID-19 vaccine. Clones were sequenced by immunoSEQ multiplex PCR, and TCRdb holds only the in-frame ones, with some missing. The table lists tens of thousands of clones, approximately 90% of them singletons. Specimen: peripheral blood, collected 28 days after the second AZD1222 dose. The source is an adult who received the AZD1222 COVID-19 vaccine. CDR3s include the opening cysteine and the closing phenylalanine or tryptophan. A D gene is named only where the DNA matches it firmly. Only part of the rows carry a size: once, few, many, or a class if the clone is expanded.

>TRBJ1-1|.|TRBV29-1|.
CSVEDVRNPEAFF
TGCAGCGTTGAAGATGTAAGGAACCCTGAAGCTTTCTTT
>TRBJ1-4|.|TRBV5-5|.
CASSLTGGGGNEKLFF
TGTGCCAGCAGCTTAACTGGCGGAGGGGGTAATGAAAAACTGTTTTTT
>TRBJ1-3|.|TRBV7-9|.
CASSLEVSGNTIYF
TGTGCCAGCAGCTTAGAAGTCTCTGGAAACACCATATATTTT
>TRBJ2-7|.|TRBV9|.
CASSVGQGGEQYF
TGTGCCAGCAGCGTAGGGCAGGGAGGCGAGCAGTACTTC
>TRBJ2-1|.|TRBV27|.
CASSPRGYPTDNEQFF
TGTGCCAGCAGCCCGAGGGGGTATCCCACCGACAATGAGCAGTTCTTC
>TRBJ1-2|.|TRBV7-9|.
CASSLVDGYTF
TGTGCCAGCAGCTTAGTGGATGGCTACACCTTC
>TRBJ2-7|TRBD1|TRBV5-8|.
CASSFNGDRAYEQYF
TGTGCCAGCAGCTTTAATGGGGACAGAGCCTACGAGCAGTACTTC
>TRBJ2-3|TRBD2|TRBV5-4|.
CASSSSGRAVNTQYF
TGTGCCAGCTCTTCCAGCGGGAGGGCCGTAAATACGCAGTATTTT
>TRBJ1-3|TRBD1|TRBV18|.
CASSPGQGATGNTIYF
TGTGCCAGCTCACCTGGACAGGGAGCAACTGGAAACACCATATATTTT
>TRBJ1-5|TRBD1|TRBV19|.
CASSSPGQVSNQPQHF
TGTGCCAGTAGTTCGCCCGGACAGGTGAGCAATCAGCCCCAGCATTTT
>TRBJ2-6|.|TRBV28|.
CASSPIPFSGANVLTF
TGTGCCAGCAGTCCTATACCGTTCTCTGGGGCCAACGTCCTGACTTTC
>TRBJ2-1|.|TRBV19|.
CASSIGSHSYNEQFF
TGTGCCAGTAGTATCGGCAGTCACTCCTACAATGAGCAGTTCTTC
>TRBJ2-5|.|TRBV6-2/TRBV6-3|.
CASSYSRGRGETQYF
TGTGCCAGCAGTTACTCGAGGGGGAGGGGAGAGACCCAGTACTTC
>TRBJ2-1|TRBD1|TRBV18|.
CASAPGTGDSRNEQFF
TGTGCCAGCGCTCCCGGGACAGGGGATAGTAGGAATGAGCAGTTCTTC
>TRBJ2-3|.|TRBV9|.
CASSFPDYSSTDTQYF
TGTGCCAGCAGCTTCCCGGATTACTCTAGCACAGATACGCAGTATTTT
>TRBJ2-7|TRBD1|TRBV5-1|.
CASSLGQGAYEQYF
TGCGCCAGCAGCCTAGGACAGGGGGCCTACGAGCAGTACTTC
>TRBJ2-3|.|TRBV7-8|.
CASSFSLDTQYF
TGTGCCAGCAGCTTTAGCCTGGATACGCAGTATTTT
>TRBJ2-5|TRBD1|TRBV24-1|.
CATSKTGVETQYF
TGTGCCACCAGTAAGACAGGGGTGGAGACCCAGTACTTC
>TRBJ2-1|.|TRBV5-6|.
CASSLLSGTNNEQFF
TGTGCCAGCAGCTTGTTGTCGGGGACAAACAATGAGCAGTTCTTC
>TRBJ2-3|.|TRBV2|.
CASAAVTDTQYF
TGTGCCAGCGCCGCCGTCACAGATACGCAGTATTTT
>TRBJ1-6|.|TRBV9|.
CASSVDGYNSPLHF
TGTGCCAGCAGCGTAGATGGGTATAATTCACCCCTCCACTTT
>TRBJ2-7|.|TRBV5-1|.
CASSLQTGGYSYEQYF
TGCGCCAGCAGCTTACAGACTGGCGGATACTCCTACGAGCAGTACTTC
>TRBJ1-1|TRBD1|TRBV3-1/TRBV3-2|.
CASTAKGQGAEAFF
TGTGCCAGTACTGCGAAAGGACAGGGCGCTGAAGCTTTCTTT
>TRBJ1-2|TRBD1|TRBV9|.
CASSSWTGANYGYTF
TGTGCCAGCAGCTCTTGGACAGGAGCTAACTATGGCTACACCTTC
>TRBJ2-5|TRBD1|TRBV4-1|.
CASSQTQGLGETQYF
TGCGCCAGCAGCCAAACACAGGGGTTGGGGGAGACCCAGTACTTC
>TRBJ2-7|TRBD1|TRBV6-5|.
CASSSFGTGNYEQYF
TGTGCCAGCAGTTCTTTTGGGACAGGGAACTACGAGCAGTACTTC
>TRBJ1-1|.|TRBV20-1|.
CSATSDTEAFF
TGCAGTGCTACATCGGACACTGAAGCTTTCTTT
>TRBJ2-4|TRBD2|TRBV28|.
CASSAPGLAGGPAKNIQYF
TGTGCCAGCAGCGCGCCGGGACTAGCGGGAGGGCCAGCCAAAAACATTCAGTACTTC
>TRBJ1-1|.|TRBV4-1|.
CASSQVGKGDLNTEAFF
TGCGCCAGCAGCCAAGTGGGTAAGGGGGACTTGAACACTGAAGCTTTCTTT
>TRBJ2-7|TRBD2|TRBV15|.
CATSPRLAGEVGLEYEQYF
TGTGCCACCAGCCCCAGACTAGCGGGAGAGGTTGGGCTTGAGTACGAGCAGTACTTC
>TRBJ2-3|.|TRBV11-3|.
CASSLDTHGSSAQYF
TGTGCCAGCAGCTTAGATACTCACGGCAGTAGTGCGCAGTATTTT
>TRBJ2-1|.|TRBV3-1/TRBV3-2|.
CASSQENEQFF
TGTGCCAGCAGCCAAGAGAATGAGCAGTTCTTC
>TRBJ1-2|.|TRBV10-3|.
CAISESPREARGYTF
TGTGCCATCAGTGAGTCGCCACGCGAGGCGCGTGGCTACACCTTC
>TRBJ1-2|.|TRBV9|.
CASSARGNSLNYGYTF
TGTGCCAGCAGCGCGAGGGGTAACAGCCTTAACTATGGCTACACCTTC
>TRBJ2-7|TRBD2|TRBV9|.
CASNPGGRLNEQYF
TGTGCCAGCAACCCCGGCGGGAGGCTCAACGAGCAGTACTTC
>TRBJ2-1|TRBD2|TRBV5-1|.
CASSAPSGRTYNEQFF
TGCGCCAGCAGCGCACCTAGCGGGAGAACCTACAATGAGCAGTTCTTC
>TRBJ2-2|TRBD1|TRBV19|.
CASQGAWTGELFF
TGTGCCAGTCAGGGGGCCTGGACCGGGGAGCTGTTTTTT
>TRBJ1-5|.|TRBV7-9|few
CASSYQNQPQHF
TGTGCCAGCAGCTATCAAAACCAGCCCCAGCATTTT
>TRBJ1-5|TRBD1|TRBV28|.
CASSQELQGNQPQHF
TGTGCCAGCAGCCAAGAGCTACAGGGGAATCAGCCCCAGCATTTT